These T cell receptor beta chains were read from a single sample in a study of blood T cell repertoires in COVID-19. The method was immunoSEQ multiplex PCR; TCRdb's version includes in-frame clones alone and lacks a portion of them. The repertoire holds approximately 290,000 clones, with more than 85% as singletons. The sequenced material came from peripheral blood. The receptors originated from a woman in her thirties with COVID-19, enrolled during active disease. Both conserved end residues are part of each CDR3. Fields, in order: CDR3 protein, CDR3 DNA, clone size, V gene, D gene, J gene. The D gene is left open where the match is weak. Only part of the rows carry a size: once, few, many, or a class if the clone is expanded.

CDR3: CASSPLGLEGEGSYEQYF
DNA: TGCGCCAGCAGCCCGCTCGGTCTGGAGGGGGAGGGATCCTACGAGCAGTACTTC
size: .
V: TRBV4-1
D: .
J: TRBJ2-7

CDR3: CASSLTGTGASEAFF
DNA: TGTGCCAGCAGCTTAACCGGGACAGGGGCAAGTGAAGCTTTCTTT
size: .
V: TRBV5-6
D: TRBD1
J: TRBJ1-1

CDR3: CASGDRNSPLHF
DNA: TGTGCCAGCGGGGACAGGAATTCACCCCTCCACTTT
size: .
V: TRBV6-5
D: TRBD1
J: TRBJ1-6

CDR3: CAISVGTSGSTDTQYF
DNA: TGTGCCATCAGTGTGGGAACTAGCGGGAGCACAGATACGCAGTATTTT
size: .
V: TRBV10-3
D: TRBD2
J: TRBJ2-3

CDR3: CASSVELWTEQFF
DNA: TGTGCCAGCAGCGTAGAGTTGTGGACAGAGCAGTTCTTC
size: .
V: TRBV9
D: .
J: TRBJ2-1

CDR3: CASSQSPGLADKNTGELFF
DNA: TGTGCCAGCAGCCAATCGCCGGGACTAGCGGACAAGAACACCGGGGAGCTGTTTTTT
size: .
V: TRBV14
D: TRBD2
J: TRBJ2-2

CDR3: CASSWTSVTTGELFF
DNA: TGTGCCAGCAGCTGGACTAGCGTGACCACCGGGGAGCTGTTTTTT
size: .
V: TRBV7-9
D: TRBD2
J: TRBJ2-2

CDR3: CASGPRGELTEAFF
DNA: TGTGCCAGCGGTCCCCGGGGGGAACTCACTGAAGCTTTCTTT
size: .
V: TRBV25-1
D: .
J: TRBJ1-1

CDR3: CASSSGLAGGPSYNEQFF
DNA: TGCGCCAGCAGCTCGGGACTAGCGGGAGGGCCATCCTACAATGAGCAGTTCTTC
size: .
V: TRBV5-1
D: TRBD2
J: TRBJ2-1

CDR3: CASSVQQREGTDTQYF
DNA: TGCGCCAGCAGCGTTCAACAGCGGGAGGGCACAGATACGCAGTATTTT
size: .
V: TRBV5-1
D: TRBD2
J: TRBJ2-3

CDR3: CASRPGQMNTEAFF
DNA: TGTGCCAGCAGACCCGGACAGATGAACACTGAAGCTTTCTTT
size: .
V: TRBV2
D: .
J: TRBJ1-1

CDR3: CASSSRLAGPSYEQYF
DNA: TGTGCCAGCAGCTCAAGACTAGCGGGGCCGTCCTACGAGCAGTACTTC
size: .
V: TRBV7-2
D: TRBD2
J: TRBJ2-7

CDR3: CASGTGQDYTGELFF
DNA: TGTGCTAGTGGTACGGGACAGGACTACACCGGGGAGCTGTTTTTT
size: .
V: TRBV12-5
D: TRBD1
J: TRBJ2-2

CDR3: CASSEGRHSNQPQHF
DNA: TGTGCCAGCAGTGAGGGGAGGCATAGCAATCAGCCCCAGCATTTT
size: .
V: TRBV6-1
D: .
J: TRBJ1-5

CDR3: CASSAQGGKETQYF
DNA: TGTGCCAGCAGTGCACAGGGTGGCAAAGAGACCCAGTACTTC
size: .
V: TRBV25-1
D: .
J: TRBJ2-5

CDR3: CATSDFTGWNEQFF
DNA: TGTGCCACCAGTGATTTTACAGGTTGGAATGAGCAGTTCTTC
size: .
V: TRBV24-1
D: .
J: TRBJ2-1

CDR3: CASSTLRYNEQFF
DNA: TGTGCCAGCAGCACCCTTAGATACAATGAGCAGTTCTTC
size: .
V: TRBV5-6
D: .
J: TRBJ2-1

CDR3: CASSRLDQPQHF
DNA: TGTGCCAGTAGTAGGCTCGATCAGCCCCAGCATTTT
size: .
V: TRBV19
D: .
J: TRBJ1-5

CDR3: CASSPELAVHYEQYF
DNA: TGTGCCAGCAGCCCAGAACTAGCGGTTCACTACGAGCAGTACTTC
size: once
V: TRBV9
D: TRBD2
J: TRBJ2-7

CDR3: CASSFNQGAAEAFF
DNA: TGTGCCAGCAGTTTCAATCAGGGGGCGGCTGAAGCTTTCTTT
size: few
V: TRBV28
D: TRBD1
J: TRBJ1-1

CDR3: CASSTRTAPTNEKLFF
DNA: TGTGCCAGTAGTACCCGGACAGCCCCAACTAATGAAAAACTGTTTTTT
size: .
V: TRBV19
D: .
J: TRBJ1-4

CDR3: CACPGQGYSGTEAFF
DNA: TGTGCCTGCCCGGGACAGGGGTATTCAGGCACTGAAGCTTTCTTT
size: once
V: TRBV30
D: TRBD1
J: TRBJ1-1

CDR3: CASRSLAGGETQYF
DNA: TGTGCCAGCAGGTCACTAGCGGGAGGAGAGACCCAGTACTTC
size: .
V: TRBV3-1/TRBV3-2
D: TRBD2
J: TRBJ2-5

CDR3: CASGAGRTYGYTF
DNA: TGTGCCAGCGGCGCAGGGAGGACCTATGGCTACACCTTC
size: .
V: TRBV28
D: .
J: TRBJ1-2

CDR3: CSVEDWTENNEKLFF
DNA: TGCAGCGTTGAAGATTGGACAGAAAATAATGAAAAACTGTTTTTT
size: .
V: TRBV29-1
D: .
J: TRBJ1-4

CDR3: CAWSKTKAFF
DNA: TGTGCCTGGAGTAAGACTAAGGCTTTCTTT
size: .
V: TRBV30
D: .
J: TRBJ1-1

CDR3: CASRIGGTNTEAFF
DNA: TGTGCCAGTAGGATCGGGGGTACGAACACTGAAGCTTTCTTT
size: once
V: TRBV19
D: .
J: TRBJ1-1

CDR3: CASSYSSGSEKLFF
DNA: TGTGCCAGCAGTTACTCGTCGGGGAGCGAAAAACTGTTTTTT
size: .
V: TRBV6-5
D: .
J: TRBJ1-4

CDR3: CASSQDTGLLNIQYF
DNA: TGTGCCAGCAGCCAAGATACGGGACTCTTAAACATTCAGTACTTC
size: .
V: TRBV3-1/TRBV3-2
D: .
J: TRBJ2-4

CDR3: CASSPAGPNTEAFF
DNA: TGTGCCAGCAGCCCCGCAGGTCCGAACACTGAAGCTTTCTTT
size: .
V: TRBV5-6
D: .
J: TRBJ1-1

CDR3: CASSETGGVREKLFF
DNA: TGTGCCAGCAGCGAGACAGGGGGCGTTCGGGAAAAACTGTTTTTT
size: .
V: TRBV9
D: TRBD1
J: TRBJ1-4

CDR3: CASSLAVTQGATTNEKLFF
DNA: TGTGCCAGCAGCTTGGCCGTCACACAGGGGGCTACAACTAATGAAAAACTGTTTTTT
size: .
V: TRBV5-8
D: TRBD1
J: TRBJ1-4

CDR3: CASSLQGGYTEAFF
DNA: TGTGCCAGCAGCTTACAGGGTGGGTACACTGAAGCTTTCTTT
size: once
V: TRBV5-4
D: .
J: TRBJ1-1

CDR3: CASSQGLRGGSSYEQYF
DNA: TGCGCCAGCAGCCAAGGTCTTAGGGGAGGGAGCTCCTACGAGCAGTACTTC
size: .
V: TRBV4-1
D: TRBD2
J: TRBJ2-7

CDR3: CASSQPSRPDTQYF
DNA: TGTGCCAGTAGTCAACCTTCCAGGCCAGATACGCAGTATTTT
size: .
V: TRBV19
D: .
J: TRBJ2-3

CDR3: CASTLNGQGTSPLHF
DNA: TGTGCCAGCACCCTCAACGGACAGGGGACGTCACCCCTCCACTTT
size: .
V: TRBV9
D: TRBD1
J: TRBJ1-6

CDR3: CASSLWASGSQDTQYF
DNA: TGTGCCAGCAGTTTATGGGCTAGCGGGAGTCAAGATACGCAGTATTTT
size: .
V: TRBV27
D: TRBD2
J: TRBJ2-3

CDR3: CASSRAGGLNEQFF
DNA: TGTGCCAGTAGTCGGGCGGGAGGTCTCAATGAGCAGTTCTTC
size: .
V: TRBV19
D: TRBD2
J: TRBJ2-1

CDR3: CASSYSALIEDEQFF
DNA: TGTGCCAGCAGTTACTCCGCCCTCATAGAAGATGAGCAGTTCTTC
size: .
V: TRBV6-5
D: .
J: TRBJ2-1

CDR3: CASSSGAEAFF
DNA: TGCGCCAGCAGTTCGGGGGCTGAAGCTTTCTTT
size: .
V: TRBV10-1
D: .
J: TRBJ1-1

CDR3: CASKLPGAGGYSNQPQHF
DNA: TGTGCCAGCAAACTCCCAGGGGCAGGGGGCTATAGCAATCAGCCCCAGCATTTT
size: once
V: TRBV28
D: TRBD1
J: TRBJ1-5

CDR3: CASSGQGDLSNQPQHF
DNA: TGTGCCAGCAGTGGACAGGGGGACCTCAGCAATCAGCCCCAGCATTTT
size: .
V: TRBV2
D: TRBD1
J: TRBJ1-5

CDR3: CASSLDPRGNQPQHF
DNA: TGCGCCAGCAGCTTGGACCCCAGGGGGAATCAGCCCCAGCATTTT
size: .
V: TRBV5-1
D: TRBD1
J: TRBJ1-5

CDR3: CASSYSLNTEAFF
DNA: TGTGCCAGCAGCTATTCATTGAACACTGAAGCTTTCTTT
size: .
V: TRBV7-2
D: .
J: TRBJ1-1

CDR3: CASSFTGGPHEKLFF
DNA: TGTGCCAGCAGCTTCACAGGGGGACCACATGAAAAACTGTTTTTT
size: .
V: TRBV7-9
D: TRBD1
J: TRBJ1-4

CDR3: CSVAEGANNEQFF
DNA: TGCAGCGTCGCTGAGGGCGCCAACAATGAGCAGTTCTTC
size: once
V: TRBV29-1
D: .
J: TRBJ2-1

CDR3: CASSPGTSGRGSYNEQFF
DNA: TGTGCCAGTAGTCCGGGGACTAGCGGGAGGGGATCCTACAATGAGCAGTTCTTC
size: .
V: TRBV19
D: TRBD2
J: TRBJ2-1

CDR3: CASKAGGDEQFF
DNA: TGTGCCAGTAAAGCAGGAGGGGATGAGCAGTTCTTC
size: .
V: TRBV19
D: .
J: TRBJ2-1

CDR3: CASSPSRPGQGPWGGYEQYF
DNA: TGTGCCAGCAGTCCCTCACGCCCGGGACAGGGGCCCTGGGGAGGCTACGAGCAGTACTTC
size: .
V: TRBV28
D: TRBD1
J: TRBJ2-7

CDR3: CASSLGQNQPQHF
DNA: TGTGCCAGCAGCCTAGGACAGAATCAGCCCCAGCATTTT
size: .
V: TRBV12-3/TRBV12-4
D: .
J: TRBJ1-5

CDR3: CASIENGSGNTIYF
DNA: TGTGCCAGCATCGAAAACGGGTCTGGAAACACCATATATTTT
size: .
V: TRBV2
D: .
J: TRBJ1-3

CDR3: CASSVRWENNEQFF
DNA: TGTGCCAGCAGCGTTAGGTGGGAGAACAATGAGCAGTTCTTC
size: .
V: TRBV9
D: .
J: TRBJ2-1

CDR3: CASSQDFTGGPTDTQYF
DNA: TGTGCCAGCAGCCAAGATTTCACGGGAGGGCCCACAGATACGCAGTATTTT
size: once
V: TRBV4-2
D: TRBD2
J: TRBJ2-3

CDR3: CASSPTGGSGNTIYF
DNA: TGTGCCAGTAGCCCGACAGGTGGGTCCGGAAACACCATATATTTT
size: .
V: TRBV19
D: .
J: TRBJ1-3